Shown below are 16 T cell receptor beta chains from a single sample sequenced in a study of human T cells and chemical hapten exposure. One entry per CDR3 protein results from TCRdb running MiXCR on the RACE reads. Altogether about 120,000 distinct CDR3 sequences are present, roughly 13% being singletons, with the ten largest covering 0.92%. As for time point: patch test 1, 2 weeks after DPC sensitization. Noted treatment: therapeutic diphenylcyclopropenone sensitization with weekly scalp DPC. This sample comprised whole blood, obtained in connection with sensitization to the hapten diphenylcyclopropenone (DPC). The receptor source for this set is a man younger than 35 with alopecia areata. Some clones in this sample may be carry-over from other donors' samples.

This clonotype came up a few times. CDR3 loop: CASSPSLGSTHNEQFF. The CDR3 DNA reads as TGTGCCAGCAGCCCCTCCCTGGGGTCAACCCACAATGAGCAGTTCTTC. The chain uses TRBV7-2 and TRBJ2-1; D not certain. Trimming shortened V by 5 bases and J by 5 bases, and 19 bases separated the two germline ends. Germline CDR1 is SGHTA and CDR2 is FQGNSA. The CDR3 covers 16 residues.

This clonotype has a handful of counts. The gene calls are TRBV25-1 and TRBJ2-1, with 14 bases fitting TRBD2. V lost 4 bases to trimming and J lost 7 bases; unmatched junction nucleotides: 3. CDR3 length: 15 residues. Germline V gene sequence: CDR1 MGHDK, CDR2 SYGVNS. The CDR3 reads CASSATSGGANEQFF. CDR3 DNA: TGTGCCAGCAGTGCGACTAGCGGGGGGGCAAATGAGCAGTTCTTC.

This clonotype was seen many times. The chain links TRBV15 to TRBJ1-6, with D perhaps matching TRBD1 (6 bases). Germline assignment: CDR1 LNHNV and CDR2 YYDKDF (reference sequence). The CDR3 covers 15 residues. V shed 4 bases and J shed 10 bases, with 17 bases lying between them. In nucleotides, the CDR3 is TGTGCCACCAGCACCCGGGGGGGCGTTGGGTCACCCCTCCACTTT. This sequence encodes CATSTRGGVGSPLHF.

Ten or more counts support this clonotype. The genes are TRBV4-3 and TRBJ2-7; tentatively, D is TRBD1 or TRBD2 (5 bases each). This CDR3 is 20 amino acids long. V lost 3 bases, J lost 2 bases, and 29 bases lay in between. Germline V gene lookup returns CDR1 LGHNA and CDR2 YSLEER. The CDR3 protein is CASSQRRGNKRGRRPYEQYV. In nucleotides, the CDR3 is TGCGCCAGCAGCCAGAGAAGGGGCAATAAACGGGGAAGACGACCCTACGAGCAGTACGTC.

V is TRBV18 and J is TRBJ1-1; a weak D match, TRBD1 (5 bases). V lost 3 bases, J lost 1 base, and 15 bases lay in between. Germline V gene lookup returns CDR1 KGHSH and CDR2 LQKENI. This CDR3 is 16 amino acids long. Here the CDR3 reads CASSPTLGHRNTEAFF. CDR3 DNA: TGTGCCAGCTCACCTACTCTTGGACACCGGAACACTGAAGCTTTCTTT. Full variable domain (missing parts from reference TRBV18 and TRBJ1-1): NAGVMQNPRHLVRRRGQEARLRCSPMKGHSHVYWYRQLPEEGLKFMVYLQKENIIDESGMPKERFSAEFPKEGPSILRIQQVVRGDSAAYFCASSPTLGHRNTEAFFGQGTRLTVV.

In DNA form, the CDR3 reads TGTGCCAGCAGTTACGCGGTCTCTGGCTCTGGGGCCAACGTCCTGACTTTC. Protein product: CASSYAVSGSGANVLTF. The chain uses TRBV6-5 and TRBJ2-6; D ambiguous. CDR1 and CDR2 from the germline V gene are MNHEY and SVGAGI. Trimming pared 2 bases from V and 0 bases from J, leaving 11 bases between. CDR3 size: 17 residues.

V is TRBV6-1 and J is TRBJ2-7; tentatively, D is TRBD2 (6 bases). This CDR3 has 14 amino acids. Germline V gene data show CDR1 as MNHNS and CDR2 as SASEGT. Trimming removed 3 bases at V and 4 bases at J, with 13 bases between. As DNA, the CDR3 is TGTGCCAGCAGTGAGGAGGGGTATCGGTACGAGCAGTACTTC. This gives the protein CASSEEGYRYEQYF.

This rearrangement joins TRBV7-2 to TRBJ2-7; the match to TRBD1 covers 7 bases. There are 13 residues in the CDR3. V lost 3 bases to trimming and J lost 3 bases; unmatched junction nucleotides: 2. Germline V gives CDR1 SGHTA, CDR2 FQGNSA. Written as DNA, the CDR3 is TGTGCCAGCAGCTTTCACAGGGGCTACGAGCAGTACGTC. Amino acid sequence: CASSFHRGYEQYV.

This clonotype was counted only a few times. V gene TRBV6-1 combines with J gene TRBJ1-5; TRBD1 agrees at 7 bases. Losses at the gene ends were 2 bases for V and 6 bases for J; bases not matched to a gene: 4. The germline V gene has CDR1 MNHNS and CDR2 SASEGT. The CDR3 sequence is 14 residues long. The CDR3 region is CASSETTGVQPQHF. CDR3 DNA sequence: TGTGCCAGCAGTGAAACCACAGGGGTTCAGCCCCAGCATTTT.

The J gene is TRBJ1-1, the V gene TRBV4-3; possible D gene TRBD1, 5 bases. Trimming shortened V by 3 bases and J by 6 bases, and 8 bases separated the two germline ends. CDR3 length equals 12 residues. The germline gives CDR1 LGHNA, CDR2 YSLEER. CDR3 in amino acids: CASSQGHAEAFF. The DNA of the CDR3 is TGCGCCAGCAGCCAGGGGCACGCTGAAGCTTTCTTT.

The chain uses TRBV7-6 and TRBJ1-1; no clear D. V gave up 1 base and J gave up 5 bases, with 8 bases separating them. The germline V gene encodes CDR1 SGHVS and CDR2 FNYEAQ. The CDR3 spans 13 residues. CDR3 amino acids: CASSLEHVTEAFF. DNA of the CDR3: TGTGCCAGCAGCTTAGAACATGTAACTGAAGCTTTCTTT.

The DNA for the CDR3 is TGTGCCACCAGTGATTTTAAGCAGACAGATACGCAGTATTTT. Translation gives CATSDFKQTDTQYF. This sequence joins TRBV24-1 and TRBJ2-3; the D is unclear. Per the germline V gene, CDR1 is KGHDR and CDR2 is SFDVKD. This CDR3 spans 14 amino acids. Trimming took 1 base from V and 3 from J, leaving 7 bases between them.

This clonotype appeared many times. The chain carries TRBV5-5 and TRBJ1-4; D is uncertain. This CDR3 region has 15 residues. Germline V gene data show CDR1 as SGHKS and CDR2 as YYEKEE (reference sequence). Trimming removed 5 bases at V and 2 bases at J, with 13 bases between. CDR3 nucleotides: TGTGCCAGCAGTTTGCCGGGCCTTACTAATGAAAAACTGTTTTTT. This sequence encodes CASSLPGLTNEKLFF.

This clonotype was seen more than once but under ten times. The V call is TRBV6-2 or TRBV6-3, the J call TRBJ2-7; maybe TRBD2 (5 bases). Germline CDR1 and CDR2: MNHEY and SVGEGT. Trimming stripped 1 base from V and 5 bases from J, with 6 bases between. This CDR3 region has 12 residues. The CDR3 loop is CASSYYGNEQYF. CDR3 in DNA: TGTGCCAGCAGTTACTACGGGAACGAGCAGTACTTC.

This chain links TRBV6-2 or TRBV6-3 with TRBJ2-1; TRBD1 matches at 10 bases. Germline V gene sequence: CDR1 MNHEY, CDR2 SVGEGT. The CDR3 totals 16 residues. Unmatched junction bases numbered 6, after V lost 2 bases and J lost 5 bases. This CDR3 is CASSYLGQGSHNEQFF. Written as DNA, the CDR3 is TGTGCCAGCAGTTACCTGGGACAGGGGAGCCACAATGAGCAGTTCTTC.

J is TRBJ2-3 and V is TRBV10-3; the match to TRBD1 covers 9 bases. Germline CDR1 reads ENHRY; CDR2 reads SYGVKD. V lost 4 bases, J lost 3 bases, and 17 bases stayed unmatched. This CDR3 spans 19 amino acids. The CDR3 reads CAISAPGQGTGQATDTQYF. The CDR3 bases are TGTGCCATCAGTGCCCCGGGACAGGGTACGGGACAAGCTACAGATACGCAGTATTTT.